Presented here are 16 T cell receptor beta chains from one specimen sequenced in a study of blood T cell repertoires in COVID-19. The protocol was immunoSEQ multiplex PCR, while the TCRdb copy is restricted to in-frame clones and leaves out a portion. The data hold 35,000 to 50,000 clones, with about 85% observed a single time. The sequencing input was peripheral blood. Receptors were obtained from a woman older than 75 with acute or convalescent COVID-19.

The table lists this clone with a count of one. V usage is TRBV5-1 and J usage is TRBJ2-3, with 16 bases aligning to TRBD2. Germline CDR1 reads SGHRS; CDR2 reads YFSETQ. The CDR3 is 22 amino acids. The ends lost 1 base at V and 5 bases at J; junction bases unmatched: 19. CDR3 in DNA: TGCGCCAGCAGCTTGACTAACTCCGGGACTAGCGGGGGGGCGATAGGAGTAGATACGCAGTATTTT. The encoded protein is CASSLTNSGTSGGAIGVDTQYF.

This clone has just a few counts. The gene calls are TRBV4-3 and TRBJ2-7; a possible D gene is TRBD2 (6 bases). The CDR3 has 16 amino acids. V dropped 0 bases and J dropped 0 bases, with 12 bases sitting between them. Germline V gene lookup returns CDR1 LGHNA and CDR2 YSLEER. For the CDR3, the DNA is TGCGCCAGCAGCCAAGATACGGGGGTTAGCTCCTACGAGCAGTACTTC. This codes for CASSQDTGVSSYEQYF.

The gene calls are TRBV11-3 and TRBJ2-3; a possible D gene is TRBD1 (7 bases). Trimming stripped 5 bases from V and 1 base from J, with 13 bases between. The germline V gene has CDR1 SGHNT and CDR2 YENEEA. The CDR3 spans 15 residues. This CDR3 reads CASSQPGGRTDTQYF. In nucleotides, the CDR3 is TGTGCCAGCAGCCAACCAGGGGGGCGCACAGATACGCAGTATTTT.

The chain is built from TRBV19 and TRBJ2-6; D is unclear. The V gene lost 7 bases and the J gene lost 0 bases, with 10 bases spanning the gap. CDR1 is LNHDA and CDR2 is SQIVND in the germline V gene (reference sequence). This CDR3 contains 15 residues. The CDR3 DNA is TGTGCCAGTATTCCCGGTTCCTCTGGGGCCAACGTCCTGACTTTC. Translation: CASIPGSSGANVLTF.

The CDR3: CASSPGGGSPNEKLFF. In DNA, the CDR3 is TGTGCCAGCAGCCCAGGGGGCGGGTCGCCTAATGAAAAACTGTTTTTT. V gene TRBV11-2 combines with J gene TRBJ1-4; 8 bases align to TRBD1. The J segment lost 3 bases and the V segment lost 5 bases, leaving 8 bases of the junction unmatched. Germline V gives CDR1 SGHAT, CDR2 FQNNGV. CDR3 length: 16 residues.

The V call is TRBV5-1, the J call TRBJ1-4, with a tentative D call TRBD1 (5 bases). CDR1 SGHRS and CDR2 YFSETQ come from the germline V gene. This CDR3 region has 14 residues. The V and J ends lost 4 bases and 0 bases respectively, with 7 bases between them. The CDR3 DNA reads TGCGCCAGCAGCACGACAGCAACTAATGAAAAACTGTTTTTT. Residues: CASSTTATNEKLFF. The whole variable domain, remainder taken from reference TRBV5-1 and TRBJ1-4, is KAGVTQTPRYLIKTRGQQVTLSCSPISGHRSVSWYQQTPGQGLQFLFEYFSETQRNKGNFPGRFSGRQFSNSRSEMNVSTLELGDSALYLCASSTTATNEKLFFGSGTQLSVL.

The chain uses TRBV7-6 and TRBJ1-4, with a possible D match to TRBD1 (5 bases). Germline V lookup: CDR1 SGHVS, CDR2 FNYEAQ. This CDR3 is 16 amino acids long. V dropped 2 bases and J dropped 7 bases, with 17 bases sitting between them. CDR3 in amino acids: CASSLRRPGLGEKLFF. CDR3 coding DNA: TGTGCCAGCAGCTTAAGGCGGCCAGGGCTGGGTGAAAAACTGTTTTTT.

V gene TRBV2 combines with J gene TRBJ1-4; D might be TRBD1 (5 bases). The ends were cut back, 1 base at V and 8 bases at J, with 17 bases in the middle. CDR3 length: 16 amino acids. CDR1 SNHLY and CDR2 FYNNEI come from the germline V gene. The CDR3 region is CASSEEQGGGLEKLFF. The CDR3 DNA is TGTGCCAGCAGTGAAGAGCAGGGCGGGGGATTAGAAAAACTGTTTTTT.

The rearrangement links TRBV7-2 to TRBJ1-1; D is possibly TRBD1 (5 bases). The CDR3 covers 14 residues. The germline V gene encodes CDR1 SGHTA and CDR2 FQGNSA. V dropped 5 bases and J dropped 4 bases, with 14 bases sitting between them. The CDR3 DNA reads as TGTGCCAGCAGCCCTCGGGGGAGGGGCACTGAAGCTTTCTTT. Translated, it gives CASSPRGRGTEAFF.

The chain uses TRBV5-4 and TRBJ1-3; D ambiguous. V was pared by 0 bases and J by 3 bases, with 7 bases between. Germline CDR1 is SGHNT and CDR2 is YYREEE (reference sequence). The CDR3 sequence is 14 residues long. CDR3: CASSLEQHGNTIYF. Written as DNA, the CDR3 is TGTGCCAGCAGCTTGGAACAACATGGAAACACCATATATTTT.

This clone came up a few times. The chain is built from TRBV28 and TRBJ1-5; 9 bases fit TRBD1. CDR3 length: 15 residues. V shed 5 bases and J 7 bases; nucleotides not matched to a gene: 9. CDR1 is MDHEN, CDR2 SYDVKM, per germline. CDR3 DNA: TGTGCCAGCAGTCTCAACAGGGGGCAAGGACAGCCCCAGCATTTT. This sequence encodes CASSLNRGQGQPQHF.

This sequence joins TRBV6-6 and TRBJ1-5; D is possibly TRBD1 (5 bases). Between the trimmed V and J ends, which lost 10 bases and 2 bases, there was a span of 21 bases. Germline V gene data show CDR1 as MNHNY and CDR2 as SVGAGI (reference sequence). The CDR3 is 16 amino acids. The CDR3 loop reads CATDPTGTGGNQPQHF. CDR3 DNA sequence: TGTGCCACCGACCCAACCGGGACGGGGGGCAATCAGCCCCAGCATTTT.

The V call is TRBV29-1, the J call TRBJ2-3; D perhaps matches TRBD1 (6 bases). V was pared by 4 bases and J by 2 bases, with 13 bases between. The CDR3 runs 14 residues. Germline V CDR1 and CDR2: SQVTM, ANQGSEA. CDR3 DNA sequence: TGCAGCGTTGGTACTAGGGGGTCCACAGATACGCAGTATTTT. It encodes CSVGTRGSTDTQYF.

This chain uses TRBV19 with TRBJ2-5, with a possible D match to TRBD1 (5 bases). The CDR3 totals 16 residues. V lost 3 bases and J lost 1, with 15 bases in between. Germline-derived CDR1 and CDR2 are LNHDA and SQIVND (reference sequence). In nucleotides, the CDR3 is TGTGCCAGTAGTATTCTTGCCCCCGACAGCCAAGAGACCCAGTACTTC. Translated, it gives CASSILAPDSQETQYF. Based on the CDR3 plus reference TRBV19 and TRBJ2-5, the full variable domain is DGGITQSPKYLFRKEGQNVTLSCEQNLNHDAMYWYRQDPGQGLRLIYYSQIVNDFQKGDIAEGYSVSREKKESFPLTVTSAQKNPTAFYLCASSILAPDSQETQYFGPGTRLLVL.

The chain uses TRBV10-2 and TRBJ1-6; no clear D gene. V was cut by 7 bases and J by 16 bases, with 11 bases left in between. The CDR3 contains 10 residues. In germline, CDR1 is WSHSY, CDR2 SAAADI. The CDR3, as DNA: TGCGCCAGCAAAAACAGTTTTCTCCACTTT. Translating gives CASKNSFLHF.

The chain links TRBV27 to TRBJ1-2; TRBD1 matches at 11 bases. Trimming cost V 5 bases and J 8 bases; bases outside gene matches: 7. Germline V gives CDR1 MNHEY, CDR2 SMNVEV (reference sequence). This CDR3 region has 14 residues. CDR3 bases: TGTGCCAGCAGTCCCGGGACAGGGGGGTTAGGCTACACCTTC. Translated: CASSPGTGGLGYTF.